The 22 T cell receptor beta chains below were found in one sample sequenced in a study of shared clonotypes between healthy human individuals. Sequencing was performed with immunoSEQ multiplex PCR; in TCRdb, only in-frame clones are kept and a portion is missing. The sample records roughly 2.5 million clones, around 94% being singletons. Sequenced material: naive CD4+ T cells sorted from blood. Subset specified: CD45RA+ positively selected. The receptors shown here come from a man aged 18-30 years in good health.

The chain has TRBV30 and TRBJ2-3; 13 bases align to TRBD2. V lost 1 base, J lost 3 bases, and 4 bases stayed unmatched. From germline, CDR1 is GTSNPN and CDR2 SVGIG (reference sequence). The CDR3 loop spans 16 amino acids. CDR3 in DNA: TGTGCCTGGAGTGCGGGACTAGCGGGGCAGACAGATACGCAGTATTTT. Its protein is CAWSAGLAGQTDTQYF.

About this clone: Other DNA sequences in the sample encode the same CDR3. The V call is TRBV5-1, the J call TRBJ2-1; D is unresolved. The CDR3 sequence is 15 residues long. The germline CDR1 and CDR2 sequences are SGHRS and YFSETQ. V dropped 1 base and J dropped 4 bases, with 12 bases sitting between them. CDR3 residues: CASSLSTGTYNEQFF. The CDR3 DNA follows: TGCGCCAGCAGCTTGTCAACGGGTACTTACAATGAGCAGTTCTTC.

This clone appeared a single time. This rearrangement joins TRBV28 to TRBJ2-7, with TRBD1 as a possible D gene (5 bases). Germline V gives CDR1 MDHEN, CDR2 SYDVKM. There are 13 residues in the CDR3. Trimming took off 3 bases at V and 5 bases at J, with 11 bases between the two ends. The CDR3 DNA reads as TGTGCCAGCAGTTTTCTGGGGCTCCACGAGCAGTACTTC. Translating gives CASSFLGLHEQYF.

The chain carries TRBV30 and TRBJ2-1, with TRBD2 matching over 10 bases. Per the germline V gene, CDR1 is GTSNPN and CDR2 is SVGIG (reference sequence). There are 15 residues in the CDR3. Trimming removed 1 base from V and 2 bases from J; junction bases left unmatched: 2. CDR3 coding DNA: TGTGCCTGGAGTGCAGCGGGGGGGCCCTACAATGAGCAGTTCTTC. This codes for CAWSAAGGPYNEQFF. Drawing the rest from reference TRBV30 and TRBJ2-1, the complete variable domain is SQTIHQWPATLVQPVGSPLSLECTVEGTSNPNLYWYRQAAGRGLQLLFYSVGIGQISSEVPQNLSASRPQDRQFILSSKKLLLSDSGFYLCAWSAAGGPYNEQFFGPGTRLTVL.

The chain joins TRBV6-4 to TRBJ2-2; 7 positions agree with TRBD1. The CDR3 has 15 residues. CDR1 is MRHNA and CDR2 is SNTAGT in the germline V gene. The V segment lost 2 bases and the J segment 0 bases; nucleotides outside the gene matches: 0. CDR3 sequence: CASSDQGANTGELFF. CDR3 in DNA: TGTGCCAGCAGTGACCAGGGGGCGAACACCGGGGAGCTGTTTTTT.

The rearrangement joins TRBV30 to TRBJ1-5; 8 bases are a match to TRBD1. Germline V gene sequence: CDR1 GTSNPN, CDR2 SVGIG (reference sequence). Trimming removed 0 bases from V and 5 bases from J; junction bases left unmatched: 9. This CDR3 is built from 16 residues. In DNA, the CDR3 is TGTGCCTGGAGTGTACAAGGTTCAGGGGGCTATCAGCCCCAGCATTTT. It encodes CAWSVQGSGGYQPQHF.

The chain employs TRBV10-2 and TRBJ1-6; D unresolved. With 3 bases removed from V and 9 bases from J, the gap between germline ends came to 12 bases. The germline CDR1 and CDR2 sequences are WSHSY and SAAADI. The CDR3 runs to 14 residues. Here the CDR3 DNA reads TGCGCCAGCAGTGACAAGGGTCCTAGTTCACCCCTCCACTTT. As protein: CASSDKGPSSPLHF.

The chain carries TRBV29-1 and TRBJ2-7; TRBD2 is a possible D gene (5 bases). CDR3 size: 12 residues. Trimming cost V 4 bases and J 0 bases, with 7 bases left between them. In germline, CDR1 is SQVTM, CDR2 ANQGSEA. The CDR3 region is CSVAGNSYEQYF. The CDR3 region has the DNA TGCAGCGTTGCGGGGAACTCCTACGAGCAGTACTTC.

The J gene is TRBJ2-5, the V gene TRBV5-4, with TRBD1 matching 8 bases. Germline values: CDR1 SGHNT, CDR2 YYREEE (reference sequence). The trim removed 4 bases at V and 2 bases at J, leaving 7 bases unmatched. There are 15 residues in the CDR3. CDR3 residues: CASSLRGRGQETQYF. The CDR3 nucleotides read TGTGCCAGCAGCCTCAGGGGGCGCGGGCAAGAGACCCAGTACTTC.

This clone was counted between two and nine times. The identical CDR3 is also encoded by other nucleotide sequences in the sample. This chain connects TRBV18 to TRBJ2-7, with TRBD2 matching over 13 bases. The germline V gene has CDR1 KGHSH and CDR2 LQKENI. With 3 bases clipped from V and 2 bases from J, the junction kept 1 base outside the gene matches. This CDR3 is built from 15 residues. This CDR3 reads CASSPGTSGTYEQYF. The CDR3 DNA follows: TGTGCCAGCTCACCCGGGACTAGCGGGACCTACGAGCAGTACTTC.

The chain couples TRBV7-9 to TRBJ1-1; TRBD1 agrees at 7 bases. CDR1 and CDR2 from the germline V gene are SEHNR and FQNEAQ (reference sequence). CDR3 length: 12 amino acids. Trimming at V came to 2 bases and at J to 11 bases, leaving 5 bases not matched to a gene. DNA for the CDR3: TGTGCCAGCAGCTTAACAGGGGATCCGGCTTTCTTT. Amino acid sequence: CASSLTGDPAFF.

This clone was picked up one time. The chain is built from TRBV18 and TRBJ2-5; D uncertain. CDR1 is KGHSH, CDR2 LQKENI, per germline. The CDR3 runs 14 residues. Trimming removed 0 bases at V and 2 bases at J, with 7 bases between. The chain's CDR3 is CASSPPLGQETQYF. CDR3 nucleotide sequence: TGTGCCAGCTCACCACCCCTTGGGCAAGAGACCCAGTACTTC.

This CDR3 is CASSTRSSYEQYF. Written as DNA, the CDR3 is TGTGCCAGCTCGACCCGGAGCTCCTACGAGCAGTACTTC. The chain is built from TRBV2 and TRBJ2-7, with D uncertain. CDR1 is SNHLY, CDR2 FYNNEI, per germline. V lost 8 bases, J lost 0 bases, and 11 bases lay in between. This CDR3 contains 13 residues. The full variable domain, rest sourced from reference TRBV2 and TRBJ2-7, is EPEVTQTPSHQVTQMGQEVILRCVPISNHLYFYWYRQILGQKVEFLVSFYNNEISEKSEIFDDQFSVERPDGSNFTLKIRSTKLEDSAMYFCASSTRSSYEQYFGPGTRLTVT.

The J gene is TRBJ1-6, the V gene TRBV25-1; tentative D call: TRBD1 (6 bases). CDR1 is MGHDK and CDR2 is SYGVNS in the germline V gene. There are 15 residues in the CDR3. V was cut by 8 bases and J by 7 bases, with 18 bases left in between. CDR3 residues: CASSRMGHLNSPLHF. The DNA of the CDR3 is TGTGCCAGCTCGAGGATGGGACATCTAAATTCACCCCTCCACTTT. Filled out from reference TRBV25-1 and TRBJ1-6, the complete variable domain reads EADIYQTPRYLVIGTGKKITLECSQTMGHDKMYWYQQDPGMELHLIHYSYGVNSTEKGDLSSESTVSRIRTEHFPLTLESARPSHTSQYLCASSRMGHLNSPLHFGNGTRLTVT.

The rearrangement uses TRBV5-1 and TRBJ2-7, with D maybe TRBD2 (6 bases). Germline lookup yields CDR1 SGHRS and CDR2 YFSETQ. The CDR3 consists of 14 residues. The V and J ends lost 6 bases and 3 bases respectively, with 16 bases between them. In DNA, the CDR3 is TGCGCCAGCACCACCGTGGGGGGTAGCTACGAGCAGTACTTC. Translated, it gives CASTTVGGSYEQYF.

The V call is TRBV6-5, the J call TRBJ1-3; D remains ambiguous. The CDR3 extends over 14 amino acids. V was cut by 0 bases and J by 4 bases, with 7 bases left in between. CDR1 is MNHEY and CDR2 is SVGAGI in the germline V gene. The CDR3 bases are TGTGCCAGCAGTTACTCGCTGGAGGGAAACACCATATATTTT. This translates into CASSYSLEGNTIYF.

On this clone: Different DNA sequences within this sample yield the same CDR3. This sequence joins TRBV30 and TRBJ2-7, with unresolved D. V lost 2 bases, J lost 2 bases, and 1 base lay in between. From germline, CDR1 is GTSNPN and CDR2 SVGIG (reference sequence). CDR3 size: 10 residues. The CDR3 loop is CAWSTYEQYF. CDR3 DNA sequence: TGTGCCTGGAGTACCTACGAGCAGTACTTC. Complete variable domain (other parts from reference TRBV30 and TRBJ2-7): SQTIHQWPATLVQPVGSPLSLECTVEGTSNPNLYWYRQAAGRGLQLLFYSVGIGQISSEVPQNLSASRPQDRQFILSSKKLLLSDSGFYLCAWSTYEQYFGPGTRLTVT.

The chain couples TRBV4-3 to TRBJ2-2; D is unresolved. The CDR3 is 14 amino acids. Germline-derived CDR1 and CDR2 are LGHNA and YSLEER. The V and J ends lost 1 base and 4 bases respectively, with 7 bases between them. CDR3 region: CASSQGSSTGELFF. The DNA for the CDR3 is TGCGCCAGCAGCCAAGGCTCGAGCACCGGGGAGCTGTTTTTT.

J is TRBJ2-3 and V is TRBV23-1, with D maybe TRBD1 (6 bases). TRBV23-1 qualifies as an ORF whose function is uncertain. The CDR3 sequence is 16 residues long. The V end was cut by 2 bases, the J end by 2 bases, with 14 bases between. This CDR3 is CASSQGAGQYTDTQYF. CDR3 nucleotides: TGCGCCAGCAGTCAAGGGGCAGGACAGTACACAGATACGCAGTATTTT.

The chain joins TRBV29-1 to TRBJ2-5; 11 nucleotides align to TRBD2. This CDR3 spans 14 amino acids. Trimming cost V 2 bases and J 4 bases; bases outside gene matches: 3. Per the germline V gene, CDR1 is SQVTM and CDR2 is ANQGSEA. The DNA of the CDR3 is TGCAGCGTTGAACCTAGCGGGGGGATAGAGACCCAGTACTTC. Its translation is CSVEPSGGIETQYF.

J is TRBJ2-2 and V is TRBV19; D may match TRBD1 or TRBD2 (6 bases each). The CDR3 totals 16 residues. CDR1 and CDR2 (germline): LNHDA, SQIVND (reference sequence). Trimming took off 1 base at V and 1 base at J, with 10 bases between the two ends. CDR3 in DNA: TGTGCCAGTAGTATAGGGGCGGGACAGAACACCGGGGAGCTGTTTTTT. The encoded protein is CASSIGAGQNTGELFF.

The genes are TRBV6-4 and TRBJ1-2; D might be TRBD1 (6 bases). The CDR3 sequence is 16 residues long. V lost 0 bases and J lost 6, with 17 bases in between. Looked up from germline, CDR1 is MRHNA and CDR2 is SNTAGT. For the CDR3, the DNA is TGTGCCAGCAGTGACTCGGGGGGGGGCATTCAGAATGGCTACACCTTC. Protein sequence: CASSDSGGGIQNGYTF.